This T cell receptor beta chain appears in the sequencing data of a study of PD-1 blockade in classical Hodgkin lymphoma. CDR3 length equals 14 residues. Trimming cost V 4 bases and J 1 base, with 10 bases left between them. The germline V gene has CDR1 SGHDN and CDR2 FVKESK. This clone has only a few counts. Its target is unknown. General study results and limits: Baseline TCR diversity was reportedly lower in newly diagnosed patients than in healthy donors. It was reported as lower still in relapsed/refractory patients. It was CD4+ TCR diversity, not CD8+, that rose significantly by C4D1. Complete responders' baseline diversity resembled that of newly diagnosed patients.

Time point described: cycle 4 day 1 (C4D1), after less than 7 weeks of nivolumab. With no exception, relapse followed autologous stem cell transplantation in all patients, and brentuximab vedotin exposure varied. Thawed PBMCs were the source of CD4+ T cells, purified by magnetic negative selection. The study recorded best responses of complete response, partial response or progressive disease. Data came from immunoSEQ multiplex PCR; TCRdb stores just in-frame clones and leaves some out. The sample has approximately 20,000 clones, 70% to 90% seen once; the top ten hold roughly 2.8%. The chain has TRBV14 and TRBJ2-5, with a weak D call TRBD2 (6 bases). The starting material was CD4+ T cells from blood, obtained before the fourth cycle of nivolumab. The source of this sequence is a human donor with classical Hodgkin lymphoma. CDR3 nucleotide sequence: TGTGCCAGCAGCCTCCGGGACTTCCAAGAGACCCAGTACTTC. It translates to CASSLRDFQETQYF.